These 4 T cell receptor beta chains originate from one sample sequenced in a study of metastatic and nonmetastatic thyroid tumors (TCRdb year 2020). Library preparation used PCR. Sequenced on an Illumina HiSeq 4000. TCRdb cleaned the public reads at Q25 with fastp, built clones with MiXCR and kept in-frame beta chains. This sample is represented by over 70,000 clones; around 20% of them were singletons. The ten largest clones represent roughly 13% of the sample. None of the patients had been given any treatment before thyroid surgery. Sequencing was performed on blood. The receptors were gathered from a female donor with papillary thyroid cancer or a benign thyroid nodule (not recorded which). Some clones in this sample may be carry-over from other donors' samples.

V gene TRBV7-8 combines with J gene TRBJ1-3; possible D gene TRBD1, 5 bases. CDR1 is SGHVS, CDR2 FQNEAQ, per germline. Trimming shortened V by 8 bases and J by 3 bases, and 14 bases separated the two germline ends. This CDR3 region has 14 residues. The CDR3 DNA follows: TGTGCCAGCGTCCAGGGATCCAGTGGAAACACCATATATTTT. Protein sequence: CASVQGSSGNTIYF.

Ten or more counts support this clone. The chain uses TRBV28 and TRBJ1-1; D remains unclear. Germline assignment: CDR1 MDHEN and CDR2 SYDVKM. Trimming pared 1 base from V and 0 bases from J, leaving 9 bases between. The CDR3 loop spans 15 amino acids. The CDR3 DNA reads TGTGCCAGCAGTTTATCTTATGGGGTGAACACTGAAGCTTTCTTT. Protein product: CASSLSYGVNTEAFF.

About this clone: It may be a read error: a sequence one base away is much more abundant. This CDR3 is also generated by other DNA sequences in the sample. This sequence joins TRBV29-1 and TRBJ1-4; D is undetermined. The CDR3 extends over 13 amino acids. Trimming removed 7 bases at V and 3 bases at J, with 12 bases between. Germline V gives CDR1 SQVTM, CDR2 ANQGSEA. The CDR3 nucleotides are TGCAGCGCCCGTGGTTCAGCTAATGAAAAACTGTTTTTT. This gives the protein CSARGSANEKLFF.

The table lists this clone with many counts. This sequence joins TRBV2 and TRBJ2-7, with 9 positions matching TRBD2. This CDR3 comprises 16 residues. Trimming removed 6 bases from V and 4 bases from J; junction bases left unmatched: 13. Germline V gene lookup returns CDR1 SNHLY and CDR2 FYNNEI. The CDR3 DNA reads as TGTGCCAGCAGGCCCCCTCCGGGACTAGCAGTTTACGAGCAGTACTTC. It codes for CASRPPPGLAVYEQYF.